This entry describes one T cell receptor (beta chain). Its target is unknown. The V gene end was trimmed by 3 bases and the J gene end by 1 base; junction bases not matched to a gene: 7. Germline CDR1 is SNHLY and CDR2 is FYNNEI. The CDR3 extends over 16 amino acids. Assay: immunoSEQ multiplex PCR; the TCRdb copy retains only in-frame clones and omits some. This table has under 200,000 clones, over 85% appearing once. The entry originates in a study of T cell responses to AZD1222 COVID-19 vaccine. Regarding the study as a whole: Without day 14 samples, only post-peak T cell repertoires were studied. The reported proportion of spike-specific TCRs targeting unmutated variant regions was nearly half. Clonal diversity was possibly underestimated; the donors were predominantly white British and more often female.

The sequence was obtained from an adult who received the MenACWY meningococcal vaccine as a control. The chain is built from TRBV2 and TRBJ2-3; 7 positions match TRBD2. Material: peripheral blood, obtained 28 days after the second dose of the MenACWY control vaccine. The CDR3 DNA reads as TGTGCCAGCAGTGAGTGGGCGGGAGTTGGCACAGATACGCAGTATTTT. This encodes CASSEWAGVGTDTQYF.